Below, 14 T cell receptor beta chains from the same sample are listed, as sequenced in a study of CD8 T cells in ankylosing spondylitis. MiXCR, applied by TCRdb to the 5' RACE reads, yields one record per CDR3 protein. This repertoire shows around 300,000 distinct CDR3 sequences, roughly 15% found once; its top ten account for about 1%. Sequencing was carried out using blood, either unsorted or a sorted T cell fraction (not recorded which). These receptors came from a male donor with ankylosing spondylitis or in good health (not recorded which).

In this sample, this clonotype turned up a few times. The rearrangement uses TRBV11-2 and TRBJ2-3, with D possibly TRBD2 on 5 matching bases. Looked up from germline, CDR1 is SGHAT and CDR2 is FQNNGV. V was shortened by 1 base and J by 4 bases, with 12 bases between the two germline ends. The CDR3 runs 15 residues. The CDR3 here is CASSLGDGKADTQYF. The CDR3 nucleotides are TGTGCCAGCAGCTTAGGTGACGGGAAGGCAGATACGCAGTATTTT. Complete variable domain (other parts from reference TRBV11-2 and TRBJ2-3): EAGVAQSPRYKIIEKRQSVAFWCNPISGHATLYWYQQILGQGPKLLIQFQNNGVVDDSQLPKDRFSAERLKGVDSTLKIQPAKLEDSAVYLCASSLGDGKADTQYFGPGTRLTVL.

This sequence joins TRBV5-1 and TRBJ2-5; 11 positions match TRBD2. The V gene end was trimmed by 5 bases and the J gene end by 3 bases; junction bases not matched to a gene: 9. Germline V CDR1 and CDR2: SGHRS, YFSETQ. This CDR3 region has 16 residues. CDR3 bases: TGCGCCAGCAGAGAAGGGACTAGCGGATTCGAAGAGACCCAGTACTTC. It is translated as CASREGTSGFEETQYF.

This clonotype was counted between two and nine times. The gene calls are TRBV7-2 and TRBJ2-3, with TRBD2 matching 9 bases. CDR1 is SGHTA and CDR2 is FQGNSA in the germline V gene. The CDR3 length is 17 residues. Unmatched junction bases numbered 15, after V lost 5 bases and J lost 6 bases. In DNA form, the CDR3 reads TGTGCCAGCAGCCCCGGTGAGGGGCGGGGGGGAAGGGATACGCAGTATTTT. Translated, it gives CASSPGEGRGGRDTQYF.

This clonotype was counted between two and nine times. This chain joins TRBV5-1 and TRBJ1-3; D is undetermined. V was clipped by 6 bases and J by 1 base, with 11 bases between them. The CDR3 consists of 14 residues. The germline V gene encodes CDR1 SGHRS and CDR2 YFSETQ. The CDR3, as DNA: TGCGCCAGCACCACGGGAAGGTCTGGAAACACCATATATTTT. This translates into CASTTGRSGNTIYF.

A few counts support this clonotype. This sequence joins TRBV6-1 and TRBJ1-4; 8 bases match TRBD1. CDR1 is MNHNS, CDR2 SASEGT, per germline. The CDR3 extends over 15 amino acids. After removal of 6 bases from V and 2 bases from J, the junction contained 5 bases not matched to a gene. The CDR3 nucleotides read TGTGCCAGCAGCCGACAGGGGACGACTAATGAAAAACTGTTTTTT. Its protein is CASSRQGTTNEKLFF.

This clonotype was recorded a few times. The V call is TRBV25-1, the J call TRBJ1-4; D not resolved. The length of the CDR3 is 13 residues. Per the germline V gene, CDR1 is MGHDK and CDR2 is SYGVNS. The V end was cut by 4 bases, the J end by 14 bases, with 17 bases between. The CDR3 DNA is TGTGCCAGCAGTGCGGGTTTAGGGCATCGCCTGTTTTTT. The encoded protein is CASSAGLGHRLFF. Drawing the rest from reference TRBV25-1 and TRBJ1-4, the complete variable domain is EADIYQTPRYLVIGTGKKITLECSQTMGHDKMYWYQQDPGMELHLIHYSYGVNSTEKGDLSSESTVSRIRTEHFPLTLESARPSHTSQYLCASSAGLGHRLFFGSGTQLSVL.

The V call is TRBV6-1, the J call TRBJ2-7, with 9 bases aligning to TRBD1. Germline loops: CDR1 MNHNS, CDR2 SASEGT. The CDR3 is 17 amino acids. J was trimmed by 0 bases and V by 5 bases; bases with no gene match: 11. CDR3 region: CASSTFSGTGLSYEQYF. The CDR3 nucleotides read TGTGCCAGCAGTACCTTCTCCGGGACAGGGCTCTCCTACGAGCAGTACTTC.

The CDR3 loop reads CSARWTGNEQFF. CDR3 in DNA: TGCAGTGCTAGGTGGACAGGGAATGAGCAGTTCTTC. The chain carries TRBV20-1 and TRBJ2-1, with 8 bases lining up with TRBD1. With 3 bases clipped from V and 7 bases from J, the junction kept 2 bases outside the gene matches. This CDR3 spans 12 amino acids. Germline V gives CDR1 DFQATT, CDR2 SNEGSKA (reference sequence).

Concerning this clonotype: A much larger clone is a single base away; this may be a read error. The rearrangement links TRBV3-1 to TRBJ1-2; 9 bases are shared with TRBD1. Germline CDR1 and CDR2: LGHDT and YNNKEL (reference sequence). V shed 0 bases and J 7 bases; nucleotides not matched to a gene: 3. The CDR3 runs 14 residues. The CDR3 region is CASSQDGTGSGYTF. The CDR3, as DNA: TGTGCCAGCAGCCAAGATGGGACAGGGTCTGGCTACACCTTC.

This clonotype was seen a few times. The chain has TRBV9 and TRBJ2-1, with TRBD2 identical over 10 bases. Germline lookup yields CDR1 SGDLS and CDR2 YYNGEE. CDR3 length: 15 amino acids. Unmatched junction bases numbered 6, after V lost 4 bases and J lost 5 bases. The CDR3 reads CASSFQTSGHNEQFF. CDR3 bases: TGTGCCAGCAGCTTTCAGACTAGCGGGCACAATGAGCAGTTCTTC.

This clonotype was seen more than once but under ten times. The V and J genes are TRBV5-1 and TRBJ2-1; 7 bases fit TRBD1. J was trimmed by 6 bases and V by 3 bases; bases with no gene match: 3. The CDR3 extends over 13 amino acids. CDR1 and CDR2 from the germline V gene are SGHRS and YFSETQ. CDR3 amino acids: CASSWDSGNEQFF. The DNA of the CDR3 is TGCGCCAGCAGCTGGGACAGCGGCAATGAGCAGTTCTTC.

This clonotype was recorded at least ten times. The CDR3 nucleotides are TGCAGCGCCTCCGAAGGGAGGTCTGAAGCTTTCTTT. As protein: CSASEGRSEAFF. The rearrangement links TRBV29-1 to TRBJ1-1; no clear D gene. From germline, CDR1 is SQVTM and CDR2 ANQGSEA. The CDR3 covers 12 residues. Deletions cut 7 bases from V and 6 bases from J, with 15 bases between.

V and J are TRBV28 and TRBJ2-7; 8 bases line up with TRBD2. Germline CDR1 and CDR2: MDHEN and SYDVKM. This CDR3 is 16 amino acids long. The V and J ends lost 6 bases and 3 bases, in that order; junction bases with no gene match: 13. The CDR3 loop is CASRGPGGGRGYEQYF. The CDR3 nucleotides are TGTGCCAGCAGGGGCCCCGGGGGGGGAAGAGGCTACGAGCAGTACTTC.

V is TRBV12-3 or TRBV12-4 and J is TRBJ1-2, with D unclear. V lost 6 bases, J lost 8 bases, and 16 bases lay in between. The CDR3 extends over 13 amino acids. Here the CDR3 DNA reads TGTGCCAGCAGCAGACGGCCTGGAGGCGGCTACACCTTC. Translated: CASSRRPGGGYTF.